The 7 T cell receptor beta chains below come from one sample, sequenced in a study of identical twins (TCRdb year 2016). Preparation of the library involved 5' RACE. TCRdb lists the instrument as Illumina HiSeq 2000. TCRdb's own reprocessing of the public reads used fastp at Q25 and MiXCR and kept productive beta chains. Rows with one shared CDR3 protein collapse into an entry with the most common genes and DNA. Recorded for this sample are some 270,000 distinct CDR3 sequences; approximately 8.3% of them occurred a single time. The biggest ten clones account for less than 4% of the sample. The sample was also reused in another study, on yellow fever vaccine responses in identical twins.

The material sequenced was CD8+ T cells sorted from blood. The receptors derive from a woman aged 18-29 years in good health.

In this sample, this clonotype turned up many times. The V call is TRBV29-1, the J call TRBJ2-1; D is unclear. Trimming shortened V by 6 bases and J by 4 bases, and 7 bases separated the two germline ends. The CDR3 is made up of 11 amino acids. The V gene's germline CDR1 is SQVTM and CDR2 ANQGSEA. The CDR3 sequence is CSVPKYNEQFF. CDR3 sequence (DNA): TGCAGCGTCCCGAAATACAATGAGCAGTTCTTC.

With regard to this clonotype: One end of the junction varies from germline; a read error may be responsible. The chain employs TRBV9 and TRBJ2-1; no definite D call. Germline CDR1 reads SGDLS; CDR2 reads YYNGEE. CDR3 size: 11 residues. CDR3 protein: CPSSARNEQFF. In DNA form, the CDR3 reads TGTCCCAGCAGCGCCCGAAATGAGCAGTTCTTC. The full variable domain, its missing parts supplied by reference TRBV9 and TRBJ2-1, is DSGVTQTPKHLITATGQRVTLRCSPRSGDLSVYWYQQSLDQGLQFLIQYYNGEERAKGNILERFSAQQFPDLHSELNLSSLELGDSALYFCPSSARNEQFFGPGTRLTVL.

In its sample, this clonotype was seen a few times. The chain couples TRBV3-1 to TRBJ2-3; D ambiguous. V was clipped by 1 base and J by 2 bases, with 16 bases between them. There are 17 residues in the CDR3. The germline CDR1 and CDR2 sequences are LGHDT and YNNKEL (reference sequence). This chain's CDR3 is CASSQGGSNHHTDTQYF. The CDR3 region has the DNA TGTGCCAGCAGCCAAGGGGGTAGCAACCACCACACAGATACGCAGTATTTT.

The sample holds many counts of this clonotype. The chain carries TRBV12-3 or TRBV12-4 and TRBJ2-1, with D tentatively TRBD1 or TRBD2 (5 bases each). The CDR3 contains 10 residues. The ends were cut back, 6 bases at V and 12 bases at J, with 9 bases in the middle. The CDR3 bases are TGTGCCAGCAGGGGGACCGCGCAGTTCTTC. Translated, it gives CASRGTAQFF.

The chain links TRBV12-3 or TRBV12-4 to TRBJ2-5; D call uncertain. V was trimmed by 1 base and J by 3 bases, leaving 9 bases between them. The CDR3 has 14 amino acids. As DNA, the CDR3 is TGTGCCAGCAGTTTAGAAAGTCTAGAAGAGACCCAGTACTTC. Its protein product is CASSLESLEETQYF.

The V call is TRBV6-1, the J call TRBJ1-5, with unresolved D. CDR1 is MNHNS, CDR2 SASEGT, per germline. The CDR3 runs to 16 residues. Trimming cost V 1 base and J 2 bases, with 12 bases left between them. CDR3 DNA sequence: TGTGCCAGCAGTGAAGGAGAGGGAATGGGCAATCAGCCCCAGCATTTT. This translates into CASSEGEGMGNQPQHF.

This clonotype was detected many times. V is TRBV4-3 and J is TRBJ2-1, with 12 bases fitting TRBD2. The CDR3 length is 16 residues. The germline V gene has CDR1 LGHNA and CDR2 YSLEER. V gave up 2 bases and J gave up 9 bases; unmatched junction bases: 8. The CDR3 nucleotides are TGCGCCAGCAGCCAAATACTAGCGGGAGGTGAGGGTGAGCAGTTCTTC. Translated: CASSQILAGGEGEQFF.